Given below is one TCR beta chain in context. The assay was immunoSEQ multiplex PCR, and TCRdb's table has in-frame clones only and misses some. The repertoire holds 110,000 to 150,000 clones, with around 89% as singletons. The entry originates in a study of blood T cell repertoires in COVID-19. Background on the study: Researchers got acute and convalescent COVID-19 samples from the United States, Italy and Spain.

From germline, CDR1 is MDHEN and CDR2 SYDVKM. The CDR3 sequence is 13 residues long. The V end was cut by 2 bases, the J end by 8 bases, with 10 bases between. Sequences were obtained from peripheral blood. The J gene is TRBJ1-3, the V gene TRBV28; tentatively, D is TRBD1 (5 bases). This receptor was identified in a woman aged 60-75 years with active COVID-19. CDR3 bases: TGTGCCAGCAGTTTAGGGGCAGGGCACACCATATATTTT. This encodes CASSLGAGHTIYF.